This entry lists 5 T cell receptor beta chains sequenced from one sample in a study of PD-1 blockade in classical Hodgkin lymphoma. In every patient, relapse followed autologous stem cell transplantation, while exposure to brentuximab vedotin differed. Sequencing was performed with immunoSEQ multiplex PCR; in TCRdb, only in-frame clones are kept and a portion is missing. The sample consists of about 40,000 clones, about 90% of them appearing once. Sequenced here: peripheral blood mononuclear cells (PBMCs), sampled at baseline. These TCRs come from a human donor with classical Hodgkin lymphoma.

This clone occurred once. The chain employs TRBV10-3 and TRBJ2-7, with D possibly TRBD1 on 6 matching bases. V shed 1 base and J shed 5 bases, with 9 bases lying between them. The germline V gene encodes CDR1 ENHRY and CDR2 SYGVKD. The CDR3 loop spans 13 amino acids. CDR3 sequence: CAISEWAGDEQYF. CDR3 sequence (DNA): TGTGCCATCAGTGAGTGGGCAGGGGACGAGCAGTACTTC.

This chain links TRBV10-3 with TRBJ2-7, with 10 bases matching TRBD2. There are 16 residues in the CDR3. CDR1 is ENHRY, CDR2 SYGVKD, per germline. Losses at the gene ends were 0 bases for V and 5 bases for J; bases not matched to a gene: 7. The CDR3 DNA reads as TGTGCCATCAGTGAGTCTGGACTAGCGGTCCTGAACGAGCAGTACTTC. Protein sequence: CAISESGLAVLNEQYF.

The chain combines TRBV13 with TRBJ2-3; D is undetermined. This CDR3 spans 13 amino acids. CDR1 and CDR2 from the germline V gene are PRHDT and FYEKMQ (reference sequence). With 5 bases removed from V and 3 bases from J, the gap between germline ends came to 9 bases. The CDR3 nucleotides are TGTGCCAGCAGCAGGGAATGGACAGATACGCAGTATTTT. It codes for CASSREWTDTQYF.

V and J are TRBV6-1 and TRBJ2-5; D might be TRBD2 (5 bases). CDR3 length equals 10 residues. With 6 bases removed from V and 7 bases from J, the gap between germline ends came to 6 bases. Looked up from germline, CDR1 is MNHNS and CDR2 is SASEGT. CDR3 protein: CASREGTQYF. CDR3 coding DNA: TGTGCCAGCAGAGAGGGGACCCAGTACTTC.

This chain links TRBV19 with TRBJ2-7; 9 bases match TRBD1. V lost 5 bases and J lost 3; bases outside the gene matches: 8. The CDR3 consists of 15 residues. Germline CDR1 and CDR2: LNHDA and SQIVND (reference sequence). The CDR3 spells CASSRTGTGNYEQYF. DNA of the CDR3: TGTGCCAGTAGTCGGACCGGGACAGGGAACTACGAGCAGTACTTC.